This T cell receptor (beta chain) was found in a study of blood T cell repertoires in COVID-19 (dated by TCRdb to the early 2020s). Regarding the complete study: The collaborator samples originated in the United States, Italy and Spain and spanned the acute and convalescent phases of COVID-19. The prospective study material was composed of cDNA or gDNA derived from T cells, B-cell-depleted T cells, or PBMCs. Subjects who had been exposed to COVID-19, were actively infected with it, or had recovered from it provided the deeply sampled blood TCRbeta repertoires that made up the dataset. A freely available public database, intended as a resource for researchers studying the immune response to SARS-CoV-2, is where the repertoires were released. Samples came from the ongoing ImmuneRACE study (first 160 participants) plus 1,254 subjects from 6 global collaborators. A de-identified subject ID, COVID-19 status, age in years and sex were almost always included in the sample metadata. HLA class I and class II types, where available, came from metadata supplied by the sample provider rather than from assay-based typing.

The research as a whole found: Clinical and demographic metadata were provided uncurated, with the amount varying by source and participant.

Whole blood was collected in K2EDTA tubes by collaborating institutions according to the institutions' own protocols. For TCRbeta analysis, collaborators shipped samples as frozen whole blood, isolated PBMCs, or DNA extracted from either of those sample types. The CDR3 numbers 13 residues from cysteine through phenylalanine. The only DNA kept is the CDR3, 39 bases in frame from the first base. At the junction V is shortened by 1 base and J by 8 bases; bases outside the gene matches: 5. According to the germline V gene, CDR1 reads SGHRS and CDR2 reads YFSETQ. The immunoSEQ Assay, a bias-controlled multiplex PCR, was used to amplify TCRbeta CDR3 regions from genomic DNA. As for the authors' bioinformatics: Nucleated cell counts per sample were estimated from amplification of reference gene primers within the assay. Sequence reads were collapsed and filtered to measure the absolute abundance of every unique TCRbeta CDR3 rearrangement. For each sample, productive Simpson clonality was calculated as the square root of Simpson's diversity index across productive rearrangements. The clones in this table, taken by TCRdb from immuneACCESS, are in-frame only. Not every clone is retained; where verified, under half of the shortfall comes from an unresolved V gene, and the cause of the rest is unknown. V, J and clone size are taken as reported in that table, and D and trimming were inferred from the DNA itself. The sample includes 55,000 to 70,000 clones, with about 86% observed a single time. The ten largest clones capture 3.5% to 4.5% of the sample.

With regard to this clone: Which antigen it targets is not known. One base away there is no much larger clone; base qualities are not given.

This receptor chain uses TRBV5-1 and TRBJ1-2, with 7 middle bases fitting TRBD1. The TCR was taken from a man aged 50-59 years with acute or convalescent COVID-19. Sequencing used peripheral blood. CDR3 reads: CASSLTGAGGYTF. The bases are TGCGCCAGCAGCTTGACAGGGGCGGGAGGCTACACCTTC. This CDR3, with the reference TRBV5-1 and TRBJ1-2 proteins standing in past its ends, gives the full variable domain KAGVTQTPRYLIKTRGQQVTLSCSPISGHRSVSWYQQTPGQGLQFLFEYFSETQRNKGNFPGRFSGRQFSNSRSEMNVSTLELGDSALYLCASSLTGAGGYTFGSGTRLTVV.